This T cell receptor (beta chain) was sequenced for a study of blood T cell repertoires in COVID-19. Clones were read by immunoSEQ multiplex PCR, and TCRdb kept only the in-frame ones, dropping some. The table has almost 200,000 clones, 80% to 90% seen once; the top ten hold roughly 8.4%. The CDR3 covers 14 residues. V was clipped by 4 bases and J by 6 bases; unmatched bases: 5. CDR1 is SEHNR, CDR2 FQNEAQ, per germline (reference sequence). The chain links TRBV7-9 to TRBJ1-2, with TRBD1 matching 10 bases. The sequence was collected from a young woman who had recovered from COVID-19. Sample: PBMCs or T cells enriched from blood (not recorded which). The DNA of the CDR3 is TGTGCCAGCAGCTCCCGGACAGGGGGAAATGGCTACACCTTC. The encoded protein is CASSSRTGGNGYTF.